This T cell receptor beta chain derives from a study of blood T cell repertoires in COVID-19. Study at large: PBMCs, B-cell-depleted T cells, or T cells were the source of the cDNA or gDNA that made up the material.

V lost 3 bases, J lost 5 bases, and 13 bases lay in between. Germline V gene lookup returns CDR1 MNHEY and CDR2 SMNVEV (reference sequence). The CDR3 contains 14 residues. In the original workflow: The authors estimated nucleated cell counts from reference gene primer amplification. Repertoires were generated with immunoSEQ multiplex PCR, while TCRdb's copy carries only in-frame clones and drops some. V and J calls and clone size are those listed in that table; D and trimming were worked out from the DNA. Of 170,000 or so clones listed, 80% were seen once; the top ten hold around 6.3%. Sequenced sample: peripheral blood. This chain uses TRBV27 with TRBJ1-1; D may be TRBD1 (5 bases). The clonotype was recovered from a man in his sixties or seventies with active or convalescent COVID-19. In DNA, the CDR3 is TGTGCCAGCAGTTTTGCGGGAGGGGTGACTGAAGCTTTCTTT. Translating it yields CASSFAGGVTEAFF.